A single sample gave rise to the 5 T cell receptor beta chains below, sequenced in a study of vaccination effects on CD4 cells after COVID-19. The ViraFEST assay expanded antigen-specific CD4+ T cells with viral peptide pools before sequencing. Once cultured for 10 to 11 days, the cells underwent separation to obtain CD4+ T cells. Nucleocapsid antibodies stayed negative before and after vaccination, showing no earlier SARS-CoV-2 infection. These receptors have no identified antigens. TCRdb's copy holds only in-frame clones and misses some; the assay was immunoSEQ multiplex PCR. The sample lists 20,000 or so clones, about 74% occurring once. The sequenced sample was CD4+ T cells from PBMCs cultured with HCoV-NL63 spike peptides, obtained before COVID-19 vaccination. Receptors were obtained from a human donor who received a COVID-19 vaccine.

Note on this clone: A junction end diverges from the germline sequence, so it may reflect a read error. The chain has TRBV13 and TRBJ2-1; possibly TRBD2 for D (6 bases). Germline V gives CDR1 PRHDT, CDR2 FYEKMQ (reference sequence). The length of the CDR3 is 15 residues. CDR3 in amino acids: CACSLIRLARHEQFF. The CDR3 region has the DNA TGTGCCTGCAGCTTAATTAGGCTAGCGCGGCATGAGCAGTTCTTC.

The rearrangement links TRBV29-1 to TRBJ2-1; the D gene is possibly TRBD2 (5 bases). Germline assignment: CDR1 SQVTM and CDR2 ANQGSEA. With 2 bases removed from V and 6 bases from J, the gap between germline ends came to 20 bases. The CDR3 totals 16 residues. CDR3 coding DNA: TGCAGCGTTGAATTCCTTCCTAGCTGGATGGTCAATGAGCAGTTCTTC. As protein: CSVEFLPSWMVNEQFF.

V gene TRBV6-2 or TRBV6-3 combines with J gene TRBJ1-5, with no clear D. CDR3 length: 12 residues. Germline V CDR1 and CDR2: MNHEY, SVGEGT. Trimming removed 3 bases from V and 6 bases from J, with 6 bases in between. The CDR3, as DNA: TGTGCCAGCAGTTATGGTAGTCAGCCCCAGCATTTT. Protein: CASSYGSQPQHF.

This chain uses TRBV27 with TRBJ2-7, with D unclear. There are 15 residues in the CDR3. V lost 3 bases and J 1 base, leaving 13 bases between the germline ends. The germline CDR1 and CDR2 sequences are MNHEY and SMNVEV (reference sequence). CDR3 DNA sequence: TGTGCCAGCAGTTTTCGGGCAGAACTATCCTACGAGCAGTACTTC. As protein: CASSFRAELSYEQYF.

The gene calls are TRBV12-5 and TRBJ2-5; D may be TRBD1 (6 bases). V gave up 6 bases and J gave up 4 bases, with 18 bases separating them. The V gene's germline CDR1 is LGHNT and CDR2 FRNRAP. The CDR3 covers 15 residues. The CDR3 DNA reads as TGTGCTAGTGGACTTGGGGCAGGGGTAGTAGAGACCCAGTACTTC. Translated: CASGLGAGVVETQYF.